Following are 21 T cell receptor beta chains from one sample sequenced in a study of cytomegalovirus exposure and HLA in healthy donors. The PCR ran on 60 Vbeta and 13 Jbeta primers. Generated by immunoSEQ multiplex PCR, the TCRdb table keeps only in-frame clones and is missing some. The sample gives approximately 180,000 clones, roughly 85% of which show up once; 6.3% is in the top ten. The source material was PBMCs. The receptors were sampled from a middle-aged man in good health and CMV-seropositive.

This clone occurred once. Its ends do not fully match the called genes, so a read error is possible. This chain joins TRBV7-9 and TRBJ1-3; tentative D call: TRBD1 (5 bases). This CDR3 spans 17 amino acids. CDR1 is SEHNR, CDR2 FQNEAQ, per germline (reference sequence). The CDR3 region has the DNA TGTTCCAGCAGCGGCGGGAGGGGACCCCGCTCTGGAAACACCATATATTTT. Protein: CSSSGGRGPRSGNTIYF.

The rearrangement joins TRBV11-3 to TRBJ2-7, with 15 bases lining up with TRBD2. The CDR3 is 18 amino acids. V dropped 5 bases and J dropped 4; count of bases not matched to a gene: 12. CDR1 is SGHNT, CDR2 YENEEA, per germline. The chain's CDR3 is CASSPRTSGRARVYEQYF. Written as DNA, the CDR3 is TGTGCCAGCAGCCCGAGGACTAGCGGGAGGGCCCGCGTGTACGAGCAGTACTTC. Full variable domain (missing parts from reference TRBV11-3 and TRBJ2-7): EAGVVQSPRYKIIEKKQPVAFWCNPISGHNTLYWYLQNLGQGPELLIRYENEEAVDDSQLPKDRFSAERLKGVDSTLKIQPAELGDSAVYLCASSPRTSGRARVYEQYFGPGTRLTVT.

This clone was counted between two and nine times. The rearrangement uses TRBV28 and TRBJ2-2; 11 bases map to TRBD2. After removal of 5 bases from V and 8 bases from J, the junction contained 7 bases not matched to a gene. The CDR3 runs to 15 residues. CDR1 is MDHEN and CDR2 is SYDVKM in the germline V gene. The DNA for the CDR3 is TGTGCCAGCAGTATGATAACTAGCGGGAGAGGGGAGCTGTTTTTT. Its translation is CASSMITSGRGELFF.

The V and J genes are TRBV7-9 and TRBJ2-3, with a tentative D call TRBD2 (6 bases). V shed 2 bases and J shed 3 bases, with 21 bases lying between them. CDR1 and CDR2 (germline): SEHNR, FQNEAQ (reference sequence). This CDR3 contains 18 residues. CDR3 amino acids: CASSLLQALRRETDTQYF. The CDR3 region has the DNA TGTGCCAGCAGCTTACTACAGGCACTGAGGAGGGAGACAGATACGCAGTATTTT.

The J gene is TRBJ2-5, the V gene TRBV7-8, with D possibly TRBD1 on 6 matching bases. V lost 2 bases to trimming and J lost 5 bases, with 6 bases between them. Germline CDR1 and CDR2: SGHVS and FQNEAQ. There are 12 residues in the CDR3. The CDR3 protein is CASSLRGETQYF. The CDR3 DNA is TGTGCCAGCAGCTTAAGGGGGGAGACCCAGTACTTC.

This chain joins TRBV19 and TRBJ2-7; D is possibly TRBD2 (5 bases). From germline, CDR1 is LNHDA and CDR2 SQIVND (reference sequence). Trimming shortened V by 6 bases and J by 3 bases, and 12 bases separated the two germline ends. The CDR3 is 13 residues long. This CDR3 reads CASSQGRVYEQYF. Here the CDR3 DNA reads TGTGCCAGTAGCCAAGGGCGGGTCTACGAGCAGTACTTC.

Here the CDR3 DNA reads TGCGCCAGCAGCCAAGATCGCCAGTTGGTGGCTTTCTTT. This sequence encodes CASSQDRQLVAFF. The V call is TRBV4-1, the J call TRBJ1-1; D is uncertain. The CDR3 is 13 amino acids. Germline CDR1 MGHRA, CDR2 YSYEKL. V shed 0 bases and J shed 11 bases, with 13 bases lying between them.

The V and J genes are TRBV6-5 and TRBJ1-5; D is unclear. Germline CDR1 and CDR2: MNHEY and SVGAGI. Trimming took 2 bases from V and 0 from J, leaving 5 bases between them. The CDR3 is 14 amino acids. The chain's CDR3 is CASSYTVSNQPQHF. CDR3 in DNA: TGTGCCAGCAGTTACACGGTTAGCAATCAGCCCCAGCATTTT.

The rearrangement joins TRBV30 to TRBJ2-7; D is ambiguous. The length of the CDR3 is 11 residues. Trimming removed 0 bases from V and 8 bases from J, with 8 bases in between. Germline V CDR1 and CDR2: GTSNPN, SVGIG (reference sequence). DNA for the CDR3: TGTGCCTGGAGTGTCGTATTCCAGCAGTACTTC. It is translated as CAWSVVFQQYF.

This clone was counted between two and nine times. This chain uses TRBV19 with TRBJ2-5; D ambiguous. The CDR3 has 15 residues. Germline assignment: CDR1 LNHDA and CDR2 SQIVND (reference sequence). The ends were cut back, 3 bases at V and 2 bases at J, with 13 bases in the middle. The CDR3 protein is CASSIRPPGQETQYF. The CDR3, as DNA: TGTGCCAGTAGTATCAGGCCCCCTGGACAAGAGACCCAGTACTTC.

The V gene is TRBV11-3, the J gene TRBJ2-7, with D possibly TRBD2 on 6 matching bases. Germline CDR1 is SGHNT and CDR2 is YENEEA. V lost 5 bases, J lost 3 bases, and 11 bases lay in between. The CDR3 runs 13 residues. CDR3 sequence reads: CASSLGLFYEQYF. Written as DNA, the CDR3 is TGTGCCAGCAGCCTCGGACTATTCTACGAGCAGTACTTC. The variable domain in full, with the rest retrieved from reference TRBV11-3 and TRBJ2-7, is EAGVVQSPRYKIIEKKQPVAFWCNPISGHNTLYWYLQNLGQGPELLIRYENEEAVDDSQLPKDRFSAERLKGVDSTLKIQPAELGDSAVYLCASSLGLFYEQYFGPGTRLTVT.

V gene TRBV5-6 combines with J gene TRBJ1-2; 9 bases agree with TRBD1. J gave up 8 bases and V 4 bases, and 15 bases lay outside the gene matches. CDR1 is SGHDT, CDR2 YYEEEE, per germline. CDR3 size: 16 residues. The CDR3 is CASSDRTGTGLVGYTF. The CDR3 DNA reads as TGTGCCAGCAGCGACCGGACAGGGACAGGGTTGGTAGGCTACACCTTC.

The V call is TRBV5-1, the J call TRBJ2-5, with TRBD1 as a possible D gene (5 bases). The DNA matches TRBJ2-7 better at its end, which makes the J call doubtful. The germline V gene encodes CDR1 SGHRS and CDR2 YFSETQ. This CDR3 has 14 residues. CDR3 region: CASSARPGFPEQYF. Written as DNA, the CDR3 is TGCGCCAGCAGCGCGCGCCCAGGGTTTCCCGAGCAGTACTTC.

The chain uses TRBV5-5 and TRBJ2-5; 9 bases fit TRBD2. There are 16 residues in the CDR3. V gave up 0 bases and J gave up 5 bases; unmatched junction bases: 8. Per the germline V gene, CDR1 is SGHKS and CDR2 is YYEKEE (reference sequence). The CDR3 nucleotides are TGTGCCAGCAGCTTGGTAGCGGGAGAGGTAGTCGAGACCCAGTACTTC. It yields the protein CASSLVAGEVVETQYF.

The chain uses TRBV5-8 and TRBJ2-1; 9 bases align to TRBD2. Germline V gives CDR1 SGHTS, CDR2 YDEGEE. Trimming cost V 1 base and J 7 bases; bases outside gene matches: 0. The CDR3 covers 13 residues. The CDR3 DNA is TGTGCCAGCAGCTTGACTAGCGGGAATGAGCAGTTCTTC. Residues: CASSLTSGNEQFF.

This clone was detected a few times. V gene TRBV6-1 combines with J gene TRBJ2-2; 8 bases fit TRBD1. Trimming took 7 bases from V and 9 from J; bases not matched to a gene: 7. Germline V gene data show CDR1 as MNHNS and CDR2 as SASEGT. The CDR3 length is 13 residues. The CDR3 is CASTFGQGRELFF. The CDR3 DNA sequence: TGTGCCAGCACTTTCGGACAGGGAAGGGAGCTGTTTTTT.

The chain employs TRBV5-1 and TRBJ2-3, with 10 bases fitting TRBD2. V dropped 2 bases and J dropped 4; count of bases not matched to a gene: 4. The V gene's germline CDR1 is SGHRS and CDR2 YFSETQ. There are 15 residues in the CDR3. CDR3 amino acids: CASSFSGRAPDTQYF. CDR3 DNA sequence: TGCGCCAGCAGCTTCAGCGGGAGGGCCCCAGATACGCAGTATTTT.

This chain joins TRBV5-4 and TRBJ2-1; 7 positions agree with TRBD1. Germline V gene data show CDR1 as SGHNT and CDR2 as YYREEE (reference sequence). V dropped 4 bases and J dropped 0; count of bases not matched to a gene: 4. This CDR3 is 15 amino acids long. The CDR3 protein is CASSRDSSSYNEQFF. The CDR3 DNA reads TGTGCCAGCAGCCGGGACAGCAGCTCCTACAATGAGCAGTTCTTC.

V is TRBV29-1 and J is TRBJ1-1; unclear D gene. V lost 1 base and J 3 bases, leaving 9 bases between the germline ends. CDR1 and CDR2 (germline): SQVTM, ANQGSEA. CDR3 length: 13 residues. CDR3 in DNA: TGCAGCGTTGAAGTGTTCGAGGACACTGAAGCTTTCTTT. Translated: CSVEVFEDTEAFF.

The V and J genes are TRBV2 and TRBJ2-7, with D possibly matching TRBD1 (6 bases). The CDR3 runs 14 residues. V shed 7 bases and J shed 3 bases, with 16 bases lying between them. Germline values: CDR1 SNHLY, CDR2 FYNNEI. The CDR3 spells CASNTQGILYEQYF. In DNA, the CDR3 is TGTGCCAGCAATACCCAGGGGATCCTCTACGAGCAGTACTTC.

CDR3 nucleotide sequence: TGTGCCAGCAGTACCTCTAGCTATGGCTACACCTTC. As protein: CASSTSSYGYTF. V is TRBV28 and J is TRBJ1-2; no clear D gene. The CDR3 extends over 12 amino acids. CDR1 is MDHEN and CDR2 is SYDVKM in the germline V gene. V gave up 5 bases and J gave up 4 bases, with 8 bases separating them.